Listed below are T cell receptor beta chains from one sample, sequenced in a study of blood T cell repertoires in COVID-19. Using immunoSEQ multiplex PCR, the repertoire was profiled, and TCRdb retains in-frame clones only, with some absent. The repertoire consists of 300,000 to 450,000 clones, with around 85% occurring once and the leading ten covering approximately 3.7%. Specimen: peripheral blood. Receptor source: a young woman with acute or convalescent COVID-19. The CDR3 runs from the conserved cysteine through the conserved F or W. The D gene is left open where the match is weak. Some rows mark clone size as missing; the rest say once, few, many or name a class of expanded clone.

once	-	TRBV30	TRBJ2-7	TGTGCCTGGAGACCCCGGGGTAGCGGATACTACGAGCAGTACTTC	CAWRPRGSGYYEQYF
-	-	TRBV5-1	TRBJ2-1	TGCGCCAGCAGCTTGGCCTCTAGTAGCGGTGAGCAGTTCTTC	CASSLASSSGEQFF
-	-	TRBV30	TRBJ1-2	TGTGCCTGTACCGGGACAAACCCTAACTATGGCTACACCTTC	CACTGTNPNYGYTF
-	TRBD1	TRBV29-1	TRBJ1-1	TGCAGCGCCGAAACAGGGGACACTGAAGCTTTCTTT	CSAETGDTEAFF
-	-	TRBV9	TRBJ2-3	TGTGCCAGCAGCGTGACAGCTAGCACAGATACGCAGTATTTT	CASSVTASTDTQYF
-	-	TRBV15	TRBJ1-6	TGTGCCACCAGCAGAGGGAGACAGTATAATTCACCCCTCCACTTT	CATSRGRQYNSPLHF
-	-	TRBV4-1	TRBJ2-3	TGCGCCAGCAGCCTACTGGGGGGATCCTCTCGGGATACGCAGTATTTT	CASSLLGGSSRDTQYF
-	-	TRBV9	TRBJ2-1	TGTGCCAGCAGCCCGAGAACAGGCGGGATATACAATGAGCAGTTCTTC	CASSPRTGGIYNEQFF
-	TRBD2	TRBV9	TRBJ2-1	TGTGCCAGCAGCCCATTCCTTGGACTAGACAATGAGCAGTTCTTC	CASSPFLGLDNEQFF
few	-	TRBV28	TRBJ1-6	TGTGCCAGTCGGGGGGGTATTGGCTATAATTCACCCCTCCACTTT	CASRGGIGYNSPLHF
once	TRBD1	TRBV19	TRBJ1-2	TGTGCCAGTAGTATCAGACAGGGAAGTGGCTACACCTTC	CASSIRQGSGYTF
once	-	TRBV7-9	TRBJ1-2	TGTGCCAGCAGCTCCTCGGATGGCTACACCTTC	CASSSSDGYTF
-	-	TRBV6-5	TRBJ1-4	TGTGCCAGCAGTTCGACACAGGCGTCTGAAAAACTGTTTTTT	CASSSTQASEKLFF
-	TRBD1	TRBV3-1/TRBV3-2	TRBJ1-1	TGTGCCAGCAGCCACACAGGGGAGAACACTGAAGCTTTCTTT	CASSHTGENTEAFF
-	-	TRBV6-1	TRBJ1-1	TGTGCCAGCAGTGAGGTCCGAGGAGCTTTCTTT	CASSEVRGAFF
-	TRBD1	TRBV7-9	TRBJ1-3	TGTGCCAGCAGCCGCCTGGGGACAGCTGGAGACTACTCTGGAAACACCATATATTTT	CASSRLGTAGDYSGNTIYF
-	-	TRBV6-5	TRBJ2-5	TGTGCCAGCGAGAGTCGCGGCCAGTACCAAGAGACCCAGTACTTC	CASESRGQYQETQYF
-	TRBD1	TRBV11-2	TRBJ2-1	TGTGCCAGCAGCTTAGACAGGGGGCCCTACAATGAGCAGTTCTTC	CASSLDRGPYNEQFF